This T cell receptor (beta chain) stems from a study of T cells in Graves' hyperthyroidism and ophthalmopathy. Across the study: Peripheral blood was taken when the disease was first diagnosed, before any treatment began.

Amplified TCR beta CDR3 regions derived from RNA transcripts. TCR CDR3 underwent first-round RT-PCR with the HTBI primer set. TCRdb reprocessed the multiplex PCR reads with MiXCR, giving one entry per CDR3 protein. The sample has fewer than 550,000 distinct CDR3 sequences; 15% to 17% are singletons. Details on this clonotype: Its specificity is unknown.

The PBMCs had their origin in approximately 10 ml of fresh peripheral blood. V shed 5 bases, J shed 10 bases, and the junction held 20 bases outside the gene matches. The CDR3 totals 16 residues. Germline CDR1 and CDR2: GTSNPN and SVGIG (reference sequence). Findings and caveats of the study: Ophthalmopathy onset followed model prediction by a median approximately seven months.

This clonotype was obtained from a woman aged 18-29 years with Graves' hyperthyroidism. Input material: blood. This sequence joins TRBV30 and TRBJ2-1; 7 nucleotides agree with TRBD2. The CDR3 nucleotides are TGTGCCTGGGGGAGGAAAGCGGGATCCCCAGAAGGGGAGCAGTTCTTC. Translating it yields CAWGRKAGSPEGEQFF.